The source of this T cell receptor (beta chain) is a study of CD8 T cells in Susac syndrome. Broader study findings: CD8+ clonal expansion in Susac peaked in TEMRA cells and active patients. That the number of individuals in its TCR sequencing and HLA analysis was relatively small was acknowledged by the study.

There are 18 residues in the CDR3. Unmatched junction bases numbered 14, after V lost 4 bases and J lost 4 bases. The germline gives CDR1 SEHNR, CDR2 FQNEAQ (reference sequence). The patients with Susac syndrome satisfied recently defined diagnostic criteria for either definite or probable disease. Random hexamers served to reverse transcribe roughly 0.5 to 1 ug RNA. Across 54 Vbeta and 13 Jbeta, immunoSEQ multiplex PCR amplified TCR beta CDR3. TCRdb itself ran the immunoSEQ multiplex PCR reads through MiXCR, one entry per CDR3 protein. The sample holds approximately 120,000 distinct CDR3 sequences; 90% to 95% are singletons and the top ten take approximately 0.2%. As concerns this clonotype: Its antigen is unidentified.

The sequence was collected from a human donor with Susac syndrome. Source material: CD8+ T cells from PBMCs. The J gene is TRBJ2-5, the V gene TRBV7-9; TRBD1 agrees at 11 bases. CDR3 region: CASSSTYPGQGGSETQYF. CDR3 DNA sequence: TGTGCCAGCAGCTCCACGTATCCGGGACAGGGGGGTTCAGAGACCCAGTACTTC.